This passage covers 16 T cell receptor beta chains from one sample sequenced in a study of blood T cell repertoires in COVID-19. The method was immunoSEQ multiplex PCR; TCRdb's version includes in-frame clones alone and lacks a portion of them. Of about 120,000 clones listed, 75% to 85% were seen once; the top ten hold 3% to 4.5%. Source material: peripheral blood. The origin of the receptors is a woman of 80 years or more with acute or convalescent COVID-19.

The CDR3 bases are TGTGCCAGCAGCTTAGGGTGGGGAGGCAACACTGAAGCTTTCTTT. Protein: CASSLGWGGNTEAFF. The chain combines TRBV7-2 with TRBJ1-1; D is uncertain. CDR1 and CDR2 from the germline V gene are SGHTA and FQGNSA. There are 15 residues in the CDR3. Between the trimmed V and J ends, which lost 1 base and 2 bases, there was a span of 11 bases.

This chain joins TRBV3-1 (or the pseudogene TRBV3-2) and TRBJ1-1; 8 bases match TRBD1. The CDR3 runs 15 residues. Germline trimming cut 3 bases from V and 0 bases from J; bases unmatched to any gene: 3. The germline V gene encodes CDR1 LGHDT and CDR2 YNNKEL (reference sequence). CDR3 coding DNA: TGTGCCAGCAGCCAGGCACAGGGGGTGAACACTGAAGCTTTCTTT. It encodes CASSQAQGVNTEAFF.

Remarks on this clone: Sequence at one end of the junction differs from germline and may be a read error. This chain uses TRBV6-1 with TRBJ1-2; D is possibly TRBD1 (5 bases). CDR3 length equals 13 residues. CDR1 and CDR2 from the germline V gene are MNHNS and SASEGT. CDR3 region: CASSQARASGYTF. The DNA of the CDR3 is TGTGCCAGCAGTCAAGCCAGGGCAAGTGGCTACACCTTC.

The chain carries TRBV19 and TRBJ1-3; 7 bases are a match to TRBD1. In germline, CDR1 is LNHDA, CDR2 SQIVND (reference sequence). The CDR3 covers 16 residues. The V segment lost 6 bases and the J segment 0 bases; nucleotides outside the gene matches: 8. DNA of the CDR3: TGTGCCAGTAGCCCGGGACAGATCTACTCTGGAAACACCATATATTTT. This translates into CASSPGQIYSGNTIYF.

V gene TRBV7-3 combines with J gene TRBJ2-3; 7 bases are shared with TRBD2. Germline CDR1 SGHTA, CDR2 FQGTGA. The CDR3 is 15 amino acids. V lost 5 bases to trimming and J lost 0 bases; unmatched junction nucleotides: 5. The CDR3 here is CASSPSSGSTDTQYF. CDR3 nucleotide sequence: TGTGCCAGCAGCCCGTCTAGCGGCAGCACAGATACGCAGTATTTT.

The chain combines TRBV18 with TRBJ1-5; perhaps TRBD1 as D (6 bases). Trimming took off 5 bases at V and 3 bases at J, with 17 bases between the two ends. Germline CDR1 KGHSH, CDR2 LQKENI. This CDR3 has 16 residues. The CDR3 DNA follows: TGTGCCAGCTCATTGCTGGAACAGGGCTACAATCAGCCCCAGCATTTT. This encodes CASSLLEQGYNQPQHF.

The CDR3 bases are TGTGCCAGCAGCCCCCAGAACACAGATACGCAGTATTTT. The encoded protein is CASSPQNTDTQYF. The chain recombines TRBV16 with TRBJ2-3; D unclear. Deletions cut 4 bases from V and 2 bases from J, with 7 bases between. Germline loops: CDR1 KGHSY, CDR2 FQNENV. CDR3 length equals 13 residues.

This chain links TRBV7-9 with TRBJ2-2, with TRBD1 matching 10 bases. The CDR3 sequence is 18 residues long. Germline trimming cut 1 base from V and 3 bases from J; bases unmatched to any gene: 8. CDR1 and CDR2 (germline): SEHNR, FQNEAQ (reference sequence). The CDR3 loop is CASSLVISGTGDTGELFF. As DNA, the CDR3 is TGTGCCAGCAGCTTAGTGATTTCCGGGACAGGGGACACCGGGGAGCTGTTTTTT. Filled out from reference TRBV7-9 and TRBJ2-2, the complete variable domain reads DTGVSQNPRHKITKRGQNVTFRCDPISEHNRLYWYRQTLGQGPEFLTYFQNEAQLEKSRLLSDRFSAERPKGSFSTLEIQRTEQGDSAMYLCASSLVISGTGDTGELFFGEGSRLTVL.

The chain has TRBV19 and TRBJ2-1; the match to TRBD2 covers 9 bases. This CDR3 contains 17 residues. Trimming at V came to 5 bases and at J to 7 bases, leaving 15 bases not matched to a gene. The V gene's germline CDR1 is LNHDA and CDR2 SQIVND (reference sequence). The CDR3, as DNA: TGTGCCAGTAGTCACAACCGCCTAGCGGGAAGTTGGAATGAGCAGTTCTTC. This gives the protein CASSHNRLAGSWNEQFF.

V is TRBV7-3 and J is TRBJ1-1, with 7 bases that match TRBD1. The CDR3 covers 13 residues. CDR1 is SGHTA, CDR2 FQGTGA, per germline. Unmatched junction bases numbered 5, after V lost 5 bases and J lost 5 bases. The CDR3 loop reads CASSPDRETEAFF. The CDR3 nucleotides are TGTGCCAGCAGCCCCGACAGGGAAACTGAAGCTTTCTTT.

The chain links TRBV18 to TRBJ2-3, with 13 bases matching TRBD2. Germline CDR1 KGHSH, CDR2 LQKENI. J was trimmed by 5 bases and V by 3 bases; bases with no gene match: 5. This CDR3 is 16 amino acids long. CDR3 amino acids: CASSPGLAGEGDTQYF. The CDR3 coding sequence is TGTGCCAGCTCACCCGGACTAGCGGGAGAAGGAGATACGCAGTATTTT.

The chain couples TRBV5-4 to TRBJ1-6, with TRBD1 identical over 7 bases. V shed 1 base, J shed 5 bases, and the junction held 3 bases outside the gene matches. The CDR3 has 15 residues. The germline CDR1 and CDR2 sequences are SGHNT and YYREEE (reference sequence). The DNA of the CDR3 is TGTGCCAGCAGCTTGCAGCAGGGGGATAATTCACCCCTCCACTTT. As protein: CASSLQQGDNSPLHF.

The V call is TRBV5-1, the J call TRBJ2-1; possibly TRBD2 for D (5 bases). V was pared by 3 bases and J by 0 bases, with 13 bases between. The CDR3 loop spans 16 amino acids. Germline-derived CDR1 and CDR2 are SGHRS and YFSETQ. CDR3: CASSSFTRSSYNEQFF. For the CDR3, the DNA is TGCGCCAGCAGCTCATTTACTAGGAGCTCCTACAATGAGCAGTTCTTC.

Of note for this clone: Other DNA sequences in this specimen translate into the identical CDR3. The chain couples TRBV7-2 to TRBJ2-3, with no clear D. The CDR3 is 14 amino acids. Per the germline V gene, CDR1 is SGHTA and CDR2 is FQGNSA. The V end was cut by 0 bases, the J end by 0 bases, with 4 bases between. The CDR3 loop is CASSLARSTDTQYF. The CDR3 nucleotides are TGTGCCAGCAGCTTAGCGCGGAGCACAGATACGCAGTATTTT.

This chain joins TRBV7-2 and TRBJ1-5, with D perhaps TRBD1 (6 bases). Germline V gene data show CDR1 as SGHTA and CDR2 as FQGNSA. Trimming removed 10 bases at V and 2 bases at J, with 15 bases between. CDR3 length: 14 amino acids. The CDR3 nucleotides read TGTGCCACCTCCCCAGGGGCGGGCAATCAGCCCCAGCATTTT. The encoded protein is CATSPGAGNQPQHF.

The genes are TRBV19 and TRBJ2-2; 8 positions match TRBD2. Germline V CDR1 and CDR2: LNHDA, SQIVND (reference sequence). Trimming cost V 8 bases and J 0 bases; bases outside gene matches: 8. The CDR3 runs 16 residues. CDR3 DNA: TGTGCCAGTTCAGAGCGGGGGATAGCGAACACCGGGGAGCTGTTTTTT. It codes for CASSERGIANTGELFF.